Listed below are T cell receptor beta chains from one sample, sequenced in a study of human T cells and chemical hapten exposure. MiXCR was run by TCRdb on the RACE reads, yielding one entry per CDR3 protein. The profile covers about 84,000 distinct CDR3 sequences, with 8% to 13% appearing a single time and less than 6.5% taken by the ten largest. The sample in question was whole blood, obtained in connection with sensitization to the hapten diphenylcyclopropenone (DPC). The receptors derive from a woman in her forties or fifties with alopecia areata. Some clones in this sample may be carry-over from other donors' samples. Both conserved end residues are part of each CDR3. The D gene is left open where the match is weak. Clone size appears in some rows only: once, few, many, or a class for an expanded clone.

V gene	J gene	D gene	clone size	CDR3 DNA	CDR3 protein
TRBV7-8	TRBJ2-1	TRBD2	few	TGTGCCAGCAGCTTACGCGGGAGGGCCTTACATGAGCAGTTCTTC	CASSLRGRALHEQFF
TRBV6-6	TRBJ1-5	.	.	TGTGCCAGCAGCGCAACCCTGGAAGGTTTGAATCAGCCCCAGCATTTT	CASSATLEGLNQPQHF
TRBV5-5	TRBJ2-1	TRBD1	.	TGTGCCAGCAGCTTCCGCCGGGACAGGGTTTTGGATGAGCAGTTCTTC	CASSFRRDRVLDEQFF
TRBV12-3/TRBV12-4	TRBJ1-2	.	.	TGTGCCAGCGGCGGGTTGGGGTTGGGCTATGGCTACACCTTC	CASGGLGLGYGYTF
TRBV10-3	TRBJ2-3	.	few	TGTGCCATCAAACGGGAGACAGATACGCAGTATTTT	CAIKRETDTQYF
TRBV18	TRBJ1-2	.	.	TGTGCCAGCTCACCTGACCTGTCGTTTAACTATGGCTACACCTTC	CASSPDLSFNYGYTF
TRBV4-3	TRBJ2-6	TRBD2	.	TGCGCCAGCAGCCAGGCGGGAGGTACGTCTGGGGCCAACGTCCTGACTTTC	CASSQAGGTSGANVLTF
TRBV28	TRBJ2-3	.	many	TGTGCCAGCAGTTTGCGGGATACGCAGTATTTT	CASSLRDTQYF
TRBV29-1	TRBJ1-5	.	few	TGCAGCGTTGGGGCAACGAATAGCAATCAGCCCCAGCATTTT	CSVGATNSNQPQHF
TRBV7-2	TRBJ2-7	TRBD2	many	TGTGCCAGCAGCCGTATAGCGGGAGACGAGCAGTACTTC	CASSRIAGDEQYF
TRBV4-1	TRBJ1-5	.	few	TGCGCCAGCAGCCAAGAGACAGGTTCTCACTATCAGCCCCAGCATTTT	CASSQETGSHYQPQHF
TRBV12-3/TRBV12-4	TRBJ1-1	.	few	TGTGCCAGCAGTAAGGGGTACACTGAAGCTTTCTTT	CASSKGYTEAFF
TRBV2	TRBJ1-2	.	many	TGTGCCAGCAGTGGGTTGCCAGGGGTTTCTGGCTACACCTTC	CASSGLPGVSGYTF
TRBV6-5	TRBJ1-1	TRBD1	.	TGTGCCAGCAGCCGGGGACAGCGACTTGAAGCTTTCTTT	CASSRGQRLEAFF
TRBV7-6	TRBJ2-2	.	.	TGTGCCAGCAGTTCCTCGCCAACGGGAGTAGGTACCGGGGAGCTGTTTTTT	CASSSSPTGVGTGELFF
TRBV29-1	TRBJ2-3	.	.	TGCAGCGTTTTAGACAGAGGCACAGATACGCAGTATTTT	CSVLDRGTDTQYF
TRBV7-2	TRBJ2-3	.	few	TGTGCCAGCAGCTTAGTCGGGCAGGGCCTCGGTACGCAGTATTTT	CASSLVGQGLGTQYF
TRBV11-1	TRBJ2-7	.	many	TGTGCCAGCAGCGACCGGGACACAACCTACGAGCAGTACTTC	CASSDRDTTYEQYF
TRBV4-1	TRBJ1-3	.	few	TGCGCCAGCAGCCAAGCCTCGACACCCATAAGCTCTGGAAACACCATATATTTT	CASSQASTPISSGNTIYF
TRBV5-6	TRBJ2-1	TRBD2	many	TGTGCCAGCAGCTCCCTAGCGGTTTCCAATGAGCAGTTCTTC	CASSSLAVSNEQFF
TRBV7-6	TRBJ2-5	.	few	TGTGCCAGCAGCTTACACCACCAGTACCAAGAGACCCAGTACTTC	CASSLHHQYQETQYF
TRBV14	TRBJ1-6	.	many	TGTGCCAGCAGCCAAGCCTTCACGGACTATAATTCACCCCTCCACTTT	CASSQAFTDYNSPLHF
TRBV7-6	TRBJ1-1	.	many	TGTGCCAGCAGCATAGCCGGTTTCAACACTGAAGCTTTCTTT	CASSIAGFNTEAFF
TRBV12-3/TRBV12-4	TRBJ1-1	.	many	TGTGCCAGCAGTTCTCTCCGGGGCACTGAAGCTTTCTTT	CASSSLRGTEAFF
TRBV6-4	TRBJ2-1	TRBD2	few	TGTGCCAGCAGCTTAACTAGCGCCAATGAGCAGTTCTTC	CASSLTSANEQFF
TRBV5-1	TRBJ2-5	TRBD1	many	TGCGCCAGCAGCCCGCCGTGGACAGGAACCCAAGAGACCCAGTACTTC	CASSPPWTGTQETQYF
TRBV2	TRBJ2-1	TRBD2	.	TGTGCCAGCAGTGAAGCTAGCGGGAGGTACAGCTCCTACAATGAGCAGTTCTTC	CASSEASGRYSSYNEQFF
TRBV2	TRBJ2-3	TRBD1	few	TGTGCCAGCAAAAGGGGACAGAGCACAGATACGCAGTATTTT	CASKRGQSTDTQYF
TRBV7-2	TRBJ2-1	TRBD2	many	TGTGCCAGCAGCCGGACCCTAGCGGGAGATGAGCAGTTCTTC	CASSRTLAGDEQFF
TRBV28	TRBJ2-5	TRBD2	many	TGTGCCAGCACCCCAGGTGGACTAGCGGGGCAAGAGACCCAGTACTTC	CASTPGGLAGQETQYF
TRBV27	TRBJ2-3	.	many	TGTGCCAGCAGTTCCTACGGGGCAGATACGCAGTATTTT	CASSSYGADTQYF
TRBV7-2	TRBJ2-3	.	.	TGTGCCAGCAGCTTAGCATCCCCCCCCGATACGCAGTATTTT	CASSLASPPDTQYF
TRBV3-1	TRBJ2-5	.	.	TGTGCCAGCAGCCAAGCTATGATTGGGCAGGCCCAAGAGACCCAGTACTTC	CASSQAMIGQAQETQYF
TRBV30	TRBJ2-2	.	.	TGTGCCTGGGTCAATGGGGTGACAGAGAACACCGGGGAGCTGTTTTTT	CAWVNGVTENTGELFF